This paragraph reports one TCR beta chain. Then a second PCR, running roughly 7 to 11 cycles, was carried out with a sample-barcoded 5' primer and a J-beta primer mix. Every cDNA molecule carried a tag from a template-switch adaptor bearing 12 random nucleotides. In TCRdb, the 5' RACE reads were re-called with MiXCR into one record per CDR3 protein. The profile covers approximately 770,000 distinct CDR3 sequences, with 58% appearing a single time and 22% taken by the ten largest. This entry comes from a study of blood T cells in healthy people across ages. Healthy Russian Caucasian donors spanned ages about 6 to 95 years. Each donor gave ten milliliters of peripheral blood. Per sample, no less than 6 micrograms of total RNA were extracted. Per the germline V gene, CDR1 is SGHTA and CDR2 is FQGNSA. The CDR3 length is 14 residues. V was clipped by 5 bases and J by 4 bases, with 14 bases between them.

Sequenced material: blood. This sequence originates from a man aged 25-40 years in good health. The chain combines TRBV7-2 with TRBJ2-5, with D tentatively TRBD1 (6 bases). CDR3 protein: CASSRQGTAETQYF. The CDR3, as DNA: TGTGCCAGCAGCCGGCAGGGGACGGCAGAGACCCAGTACTTC. Supplemented by reference TRBV7-2 and TRBJ2-5, the full variable domain reads GAGVSQSPSNKVTEKGKDVELRCDPISGHTALYWYRQSLGQGLEFLIYFQGNSAPDKSGLPSDRFSAERTGGSVSTLTIQRTQQEDSAVYLCASSRQGTAETQYFGPGTRLLVL.